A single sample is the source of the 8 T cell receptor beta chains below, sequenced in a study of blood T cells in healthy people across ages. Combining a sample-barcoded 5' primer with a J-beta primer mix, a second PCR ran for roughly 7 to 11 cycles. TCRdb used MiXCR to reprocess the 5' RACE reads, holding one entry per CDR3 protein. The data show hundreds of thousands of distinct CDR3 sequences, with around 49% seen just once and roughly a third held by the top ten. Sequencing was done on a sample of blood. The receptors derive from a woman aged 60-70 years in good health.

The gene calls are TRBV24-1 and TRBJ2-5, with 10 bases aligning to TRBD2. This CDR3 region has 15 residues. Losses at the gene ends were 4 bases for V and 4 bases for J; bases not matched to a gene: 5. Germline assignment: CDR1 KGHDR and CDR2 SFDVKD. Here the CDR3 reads CATSDPRTSGETQYF. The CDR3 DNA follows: TGTGCCACCAGTGACCCCCGGACTAGCGGAGAGACCCAGTACTTC.

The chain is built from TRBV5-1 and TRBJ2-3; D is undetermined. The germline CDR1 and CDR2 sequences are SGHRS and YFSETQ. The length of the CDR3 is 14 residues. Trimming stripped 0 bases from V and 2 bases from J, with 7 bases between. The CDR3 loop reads CASSLALYTDTQYF. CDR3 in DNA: TGCGCCAGCAGCTTGGCCCTCTACACAGATACGCAGTATTTT. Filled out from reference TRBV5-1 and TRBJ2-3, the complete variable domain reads KAGVTQTPRYLIKTRGQQVTLSCSPISGHRSVSWYQQTPGQGLQFLFEYFSETQRNKGNFPGRFSGRQFSNSRSEMNVSTLELGDSALYLCASSLALYTDTQYFGPGTRLTVL.

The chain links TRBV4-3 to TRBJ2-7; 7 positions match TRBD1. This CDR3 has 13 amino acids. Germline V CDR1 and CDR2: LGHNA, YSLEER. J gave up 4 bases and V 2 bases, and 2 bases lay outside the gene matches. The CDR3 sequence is CASSQNRGYEQYF. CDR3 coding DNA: TGCGCCAGCAGCCAAAACAGGGGTTACGAGCAGTACTTC.

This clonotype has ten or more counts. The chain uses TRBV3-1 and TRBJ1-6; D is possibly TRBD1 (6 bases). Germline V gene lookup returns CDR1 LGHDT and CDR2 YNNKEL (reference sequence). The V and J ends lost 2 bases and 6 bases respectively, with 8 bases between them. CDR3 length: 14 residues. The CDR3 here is CASSQQDSNSPLHF. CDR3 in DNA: TGTGCCAGCAGCCAACAGGACAGTAATTCACCCCTCCACTTT. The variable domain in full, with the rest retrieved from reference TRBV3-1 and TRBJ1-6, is DTAVSQTPKYLVTQMGNDKSIKCEQNLGHDTMYWYKQDSKKFLKIMFSYNNKELIINETVPNRFSPKSPDKAHLNLHINSLELGDSAVYFCASSQQDSNSPLHFGNGTRLTVT.

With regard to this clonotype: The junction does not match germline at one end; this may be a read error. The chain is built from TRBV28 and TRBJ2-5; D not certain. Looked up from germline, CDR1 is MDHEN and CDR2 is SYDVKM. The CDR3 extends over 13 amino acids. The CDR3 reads CVSSPGNLETQYF. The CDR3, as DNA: TGTGTCAGCAGTCCGGGCAACCTCGAGACCCAGTACTTC.

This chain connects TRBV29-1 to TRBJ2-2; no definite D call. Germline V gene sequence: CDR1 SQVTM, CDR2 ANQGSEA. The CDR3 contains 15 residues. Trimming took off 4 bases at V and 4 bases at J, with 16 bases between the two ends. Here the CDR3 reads CSVGSAAKSTGELFF. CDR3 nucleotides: TGCAGCGTTGGGTCAGCAGCGAAGAGCACCGGGGAGCTGTTTTTT.

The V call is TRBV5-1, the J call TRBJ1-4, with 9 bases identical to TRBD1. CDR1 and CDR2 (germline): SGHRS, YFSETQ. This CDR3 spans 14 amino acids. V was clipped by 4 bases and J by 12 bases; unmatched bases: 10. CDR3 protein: CASSRGQGDPELFF. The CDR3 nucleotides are TGCGCCAGCAGCCGGGGACAGGGTGATCCAGAACTGTTTTTT. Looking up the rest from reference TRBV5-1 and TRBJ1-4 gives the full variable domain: KAGVTQTPRYLIKTRGQQVTLSCSPISGHRSVSWYQQTPGQGLQFLFEYFSETQRNKGNFPGRFSGRQFSNSRSEMNVSTLELGDSALYLCASSRGQGDPELFFGSGTQLSVL.

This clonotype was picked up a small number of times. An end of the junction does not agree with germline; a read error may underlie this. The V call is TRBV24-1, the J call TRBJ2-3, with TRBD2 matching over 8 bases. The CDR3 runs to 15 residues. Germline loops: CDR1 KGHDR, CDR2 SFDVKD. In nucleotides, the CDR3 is TGTGCCACCAGTGATCCGAGCGGGAGCACAAATACGCAGTATTTT. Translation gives CATSDPSGSTNTQYF.